This T cell receptor (beta chain) comes out of a study of beta chain features in type 1 diabetes. Study-wide results and limits: A closer apparent resemblance between naive, central memory and Treg TCRB repertoires was seen in patients than in healthy donors.

Heparinised blood was drawn once per donor, averaging approximately 100 mL. TCRB transcripts that were expressed got sequenced, as all of the isolated RNA had been reverse transcribed. Average reads for naive, central memory and regulatory T cell samples were about 3.6 million. The table came from immunoSEQ multiplex PCR; TCRdb's copy has only in-frame clones and leaves some out. Of around 160,000 clones in the sample, approximately 52% were seen once. A word on this clone: Its antigen remains unknown.

Germline V gives CDR1 SEHNR, CDR2 FQNEAQ (reference sequence). The CDR3 sequence is 16 residues long. V was clipped by 5 bases and J by 1 base, with 12 bases between them. This sequence originates from a man aged 18 to 30 in good health. The chain couples TRBV7-9 to TRBJ2-6, with D possibly being TRBD2 (5 bases). The sequencing sample was made of Tregs from blood. CDR3 sequence (DNA): TGTGCCAGCAGCCGAAGGAGGCTTTCTGGGGCCAACGTCCTGACTTTC. The encoded protein is CASSRRRLSGANVLTF.